Reported below is one TCR beta chain. What it recognizes is unknown. A single record per CDR3 protein comes from TCRdb applying MiXCR to the reads. The sample holds roughly 500,000 distinct CDR3 sequences; 30% to 40% are singletons and the top ten take about 17%. This entry belongs to a study of T cell repertoires in cytomegalovirus infection. Study information: Selected CMV epitopes included recently identified HLA-C-restricted ones as well as well-studied HLA-B-restricted ones. Based on public TCR beta signatures, there were indications of CMV infection and of a matching HLA type.

The study's findings and limits: There were carriers of CMV plus the relevant HLA, and cumulative public TCR beta family frequency identified them.

This CDR3 has 19 amino acids. V trimming: 5 bases; J trimming: 3 bases; junction bases outside the gene matches: 19. From germline, CDR1 is SGHNT and CDR2 YENEEA. The source material was cultured PBMCs, sampled from culture after CMV antigen stimulation. This TCR derives from a human donor in good health (CMV status not recorded). Some clones in this sample may be carry-over from other donors' samples. The chain couples TRBV11-3 to TRBJ2-1; 7 nucleotides align to TRBD2. DNA of the CDR3: TGTGCCAGCAGCATACCGTCTAGCGGAGGCCTTGTAAGCTACAATGAGCAGTTCTTC. It codes for CASSIPSSGGLVSYNEQFF.